What follows is one TCR beta chain and its context. Its antigen is not identified. The sample belongs to a study of T cells after yellow fever vaccination. Study observations and caveats: Post-booster repertoires again held most primary-vaccination clones (96% CD4, 88% CD8). Researchers report a weaker secondary response that nonetheless peaked faster, day 5 versus 15.

5'RACE template switching added a universal primer site and UMIs to TCR cDNA. Each CDR3 protein gets one entry after TCRdb re-called the 5' RACE reads with MiXCR. The sample contains under 600,000 distinct CDR3 sequences, 21% of which appear only once. The V end was cut by 1 base, the J end by 9 bases, with 13 bases between. Per germline, CDR1 SGHTA and CDR2 FQGNSA. The CDR3 totals 14 residues. The sample in question was PBMCs, obtained roughly 20 days after the first yellow fever vaccination. The receptor was isolated from a man in his late teens or twenties who received the YFV17D yellow fever vaccine. The V gene is TRBV7-2, the J gene TRBJ2-1; maybe TRBD2 (6 bases). The CDR3 bases are TGTGCCAGCAGCTTAGGGGCGGGGCCCCCTGAGCAGTTCTTC. Translating gives CASSLGAGPPEQFF.